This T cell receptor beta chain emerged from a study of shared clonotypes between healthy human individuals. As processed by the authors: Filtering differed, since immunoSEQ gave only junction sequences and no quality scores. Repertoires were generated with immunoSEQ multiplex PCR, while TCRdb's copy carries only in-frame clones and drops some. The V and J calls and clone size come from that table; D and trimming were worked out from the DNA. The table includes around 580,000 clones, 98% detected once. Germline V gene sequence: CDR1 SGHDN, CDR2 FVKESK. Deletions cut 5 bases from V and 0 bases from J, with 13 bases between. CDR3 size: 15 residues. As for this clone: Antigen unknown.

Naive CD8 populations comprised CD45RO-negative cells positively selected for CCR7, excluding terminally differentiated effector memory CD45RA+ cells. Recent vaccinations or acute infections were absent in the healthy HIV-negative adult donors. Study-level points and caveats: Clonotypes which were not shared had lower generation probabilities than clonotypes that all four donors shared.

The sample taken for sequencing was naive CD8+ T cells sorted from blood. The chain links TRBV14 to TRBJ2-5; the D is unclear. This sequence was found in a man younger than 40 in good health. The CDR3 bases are TGTGCCAGCAGCTTGATTTCTAGGTACCAAGAGACCCAGTACTTC. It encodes CASSLISRYQETQYF.